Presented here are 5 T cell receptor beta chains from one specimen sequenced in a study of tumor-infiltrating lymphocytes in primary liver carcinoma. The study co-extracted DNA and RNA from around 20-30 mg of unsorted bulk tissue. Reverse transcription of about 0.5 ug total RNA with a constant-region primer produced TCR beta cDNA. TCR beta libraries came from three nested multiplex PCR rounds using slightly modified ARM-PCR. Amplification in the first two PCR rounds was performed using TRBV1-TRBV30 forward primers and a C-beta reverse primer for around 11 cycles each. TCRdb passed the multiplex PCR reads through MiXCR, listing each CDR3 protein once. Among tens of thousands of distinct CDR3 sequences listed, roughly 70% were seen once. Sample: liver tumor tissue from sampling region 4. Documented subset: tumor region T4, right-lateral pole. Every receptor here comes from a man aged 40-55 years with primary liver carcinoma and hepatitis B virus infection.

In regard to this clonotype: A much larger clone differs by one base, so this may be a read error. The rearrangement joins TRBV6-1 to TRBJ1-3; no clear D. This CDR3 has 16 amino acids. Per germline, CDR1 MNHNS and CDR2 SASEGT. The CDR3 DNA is TGTGCCAGCAGTGAAGTAGGGAGGTTCTCTGGAAACGCCATATATTTT. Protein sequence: CASSEVGRFSGNAIYF.

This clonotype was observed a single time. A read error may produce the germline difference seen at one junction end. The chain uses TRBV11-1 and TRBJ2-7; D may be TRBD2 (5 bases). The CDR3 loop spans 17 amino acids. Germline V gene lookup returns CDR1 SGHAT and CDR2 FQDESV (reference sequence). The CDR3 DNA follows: TGTGCCAGCAGCTTAGGGCCGGCGGGTGAGAGCTCCTACGATCAGTACTTC. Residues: CASSLGPAGESSYDQYF.

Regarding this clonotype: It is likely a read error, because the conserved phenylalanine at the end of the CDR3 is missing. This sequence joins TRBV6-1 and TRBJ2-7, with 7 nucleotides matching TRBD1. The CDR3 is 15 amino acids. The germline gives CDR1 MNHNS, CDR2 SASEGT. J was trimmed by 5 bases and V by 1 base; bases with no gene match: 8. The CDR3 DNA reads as TGTGCCAGCAGTGAAGTAGAGGGGGCTTTCAACGAGCAGTACTAC. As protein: CASSEVEGAFNEQYY.

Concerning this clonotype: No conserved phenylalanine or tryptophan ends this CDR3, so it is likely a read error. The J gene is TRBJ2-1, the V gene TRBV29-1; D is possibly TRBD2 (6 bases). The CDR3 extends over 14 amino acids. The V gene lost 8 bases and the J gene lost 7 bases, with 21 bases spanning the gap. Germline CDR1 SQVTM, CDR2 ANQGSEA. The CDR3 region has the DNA TGCAGCACCCAAGCATGGGGGGTTACAAATGAGCAGTTCATC. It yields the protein CSTQAWGVTNEQFI.

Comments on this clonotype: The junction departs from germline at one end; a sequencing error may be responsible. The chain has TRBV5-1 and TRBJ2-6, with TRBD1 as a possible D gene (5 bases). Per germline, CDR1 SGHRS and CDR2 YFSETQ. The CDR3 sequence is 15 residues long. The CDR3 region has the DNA TGTGCCAGCAGCACCGGACATTCTGGGGCCAACGTCCTGACTTTC. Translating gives CASSTGHSGANVLTF.